The 26 T cell receptor beta chains below were found in one sample sequenced in a study of blood T cell repertoires in COVID-19. Libraries were prepared by immunoSEQ multiplex PCR; TCRdb keeps only in-frame clonotypes and omits some of them. There are just over 300,000 clones in the sample; about 90% occur only once, and approximately 2.4% lies in the top ten. Sequencing used peripheral blood. These receptors all come from a man between 18 and 29 years old with active or convalescent COVID-19.

The gene calls are TRBV7-9 and TRBJ2-1; 12 nucleotides match TRBD2. V trimming: 3 bases; J trimming: 9 bases; junction bases outside the gene matches: 9. This CDR3 contains 16 residues. CDR1 SEHNR and CDR2 FQNEAQ come from the germline V gene (reference sequence). In DNA, the CDR3 is TGTGCCAGCAGCTTTACCGGACTAGCGGGGCCTAGTGAGCAGTTCTTC. Translated: CASSFTGLAGPSEQFF.

This clone was found many times. This CDR3 reads CSPIAGVTYNEQFF. CDR3 DNA sequence: TGCAGCCCGATAGCGGGAGTCACCTACAATGAGCAGTTCTTC. The chain links TRBV29-1 to TRBJ2-1; 9 bases align to TRBD2. This CDR3 comprises 14 residues. Germline lookup yields CDR1 SQVTM and CDR2 ANQGSEA. V was pared by 8 bases and J by 2 bases, with 7 bases of the junction left unmatched.

The CDR3 protein is CATSDFFGTEQFF. The DNA for the CDR3 is TGTGCCACCAGTGATTTTTTCGGGACAGAGCAGTTCTTC. The chain couples TRBV24-1 to TRBJ2-1, with D possibly matching TRBD1 (6 bases). Trimming pared 1 base from V and 10 bases from J, leaving 10 bases between. Germline CDR1 and CDR2: KGHDR and SFDVKD. The CDR3 contains 13 residues.

This clone has a single count. The rearrangement links TRBV28 to TRBJ1-6; D unresolved. V was trimmed by 11 bases and J by 0 bases, leaving 14 bases between them. Germline V gene sequence: CDR1 MDHEN, CDR2 SYDVKM. The CDR3 consists of 15 residues. CDR3 residues: CASSTPSSYNSPLHF. The CDR3 nucleotides are TGTGCCTCTAGTACTCCGAGCTCCTATAATTCACCCCTCCACTTT.

The rearrangement links TRBV9 to TRBJ2-2; D is perhaps TRBD2 (6 bases). Per the germline V gene, CDR1 is SGDLS and CDR2 is YYNGEE. Trimming took off 6 bases at V and 4 bases at J, with 10 bases between the two ends. The CDR3 extends over 13 amino acids. The CDR3 region is CASTGVSTGELFF. The CDR3 DNA reads as TGTGCCAGCACGGGGGTTTCCACCGGGGAGCTGTTTTTT.

This clone was detected only once. This chain links TRBV6-1 with TRBJ1-2, with D possibly matching TRBD1 (6 bases). The CDR3 sequence is 15 residues long. The germline CDR1 and CDR2 sequences are MNHNS and SASEGT. The V end was cut by 2 bases, the J end by 7 bases, with 17 bases between. The DNA for the CDR3 is TGTGCCAGCAGTGAAAGTGGGACATTCTCTGGTGGCTACACCTTC. As protein: CASSESGTFSGGYTF.

The V and J genes are TRBV7-9 and TRBJ2-7; 7 bases map to TRBD2. Germline lookup yields CDR1 SEHNR and CDR2 FQNEAQ (reference sequence). The CDR3 is 18 amino acids. J was trimmed by 4 bases and V by 0 bases; bases with no gene match: 15. The CDR3 protein is CASSLAIPRESGRYEQYF. The CDR3 DNA reads as TGTGCCAGCAGCTTAGCTATCCCCAGGGAGTCCGGGAGGTACGAGCAGTACTTC.

V gene TRBV9 combines with J gene TRBJ2-1, with 7 bases matching TRBD2. This CDR3 contains 16 residues. Germline V gene lookup returns CDR1 SGDLS and CDR2 YYNGEE. V dropped 3 bases and J dropped 2; count of bases not matched to a gene: 8. The CDR3 reads CASSGGGAVAYNEQFF. CDR3 coding DNA: TGTGCCAGCAGCGGGGGAGGGGCAGTCGCCTACAATGAGCAGTTCTTC. Full variable domain (remainder filled in from reference TRBV9 and TRBJ2-1): DSGVTQTPKHLITATGQRVTLRCSPRSGDLSVYWYQQSLDQGLQFLIQYYNGEERAKGNILERFSAQQFPDLHSELNLSSLELGDSALYFCASSGGGAVAYNEQFFGPGTRLTVL.

CDR3 protein: CAIPGGQGASYNEQFF. CDR3 sequence (DNA): TGTGCCATCCCAGGGGGACAGGGGGCTTCCTACAATGAGCAGTTCTTC. This rearrangement joins TRBV7-9 to TRBJ2-1, with TRBD1 matching 12 bases. CDR1 is SEHNR, CDR2 FQNEAQ, per germline (reference sequence). V lost 10 bases, J lost 1 base, and 8 bases stayed unmatched. CDR3 size: 16 residues. Filled out from reference TRBV7-9 and TRBJ2-1, the complete variable domain reads DTGVSQNPRHKITKRGQNVTFRCDPISEHNRLYWYRQTLGQGPEFLTYFQNEAQLEKSRLLSDRFSAERPKGSFSTLEIQRTEQGDSAMYLCAIPGGQGASYNEQFFGPGTRLTVL.

The chain couples TRBV11-3 to TRBJ2-5; TRBD1 might be the D (7 bases). The CDR3 contains 17 residues. The ends were cut back, 5 bases at V and 5 bases at J, with 24 bases in the middle. Germline lookup yields CDR1 SGHNT and CDR2 YENEEA. The CDR3 sequence: CASSLGAYRGGRETQYF. The CDR3 bases are TGTGCCAGCAGCCTCGGCGCCTACAGGGGAGGTCGTGAGACCCAGTACTTC.

The CDR3 sequence is CASSPGSLRTPLVVAQYF. The CDR3 DNA is TGTGCCAGCAGCCCCGGTTCCCTCCGGACACCTCTGGTCGTGGCCCAGTACTTC. V and J are TRBV11-2 and TRBJ2-5, with a weak D call TRBD1 (5 bases). V lost 5 bases, J lost 9 bases, and 31 bases lay in between. Germline loops: CDR1 SGHAT, CDR2 FQNNGV. The CDR3 spans 18 residues.

V usage is TRBV6-2 or TRBV6-3 and J usage is TRBJ2-7, with 9 bases matching TRBD2. Germline V gene sequence: CDR1 MNHEY, CDR2 SVGEGT. The CDR3 contains 15 residues. The junction had 4 bases not matched to a gene; V was cut back by 2 bases and J by 2 bases. CDR3 in DNA: TGTGCCAGCAGTTACCTAGCGGGGAACCCCTACGAGCAGTACTTC. Translation: CASSYLAGNPYEQYF.

The chain is built from TRBV12-3 or TRBV12-4 and TRBJ1-2; D unresolved. Trimming took 1 base from V and 2 from J, leaving 5 bases between them. The CDR3 extends over 13 amino acids. In DNA, the CDR3 is TGTGCCAGCAGTTTAGGTCCGAACTATGGCTACACCTTC. As protein: CASSLGPNYGYTF.

This chain connects TRBV6-6 to TRBJ2-2, with 13 positions matching TRBD2. Per the germline V gene, CDR1 is MNHNY and CDR2 is SVGAGI (reference sequence). This CDR3 has 17 amino acids. Losses at the gene ends were 5 bases for V and 5 bases for J; bases not matched to a gene: 8. The CDR3 nucleotides read TGTGCCAGCAGTCAAACTAGCGGGAGGGCCCGTACCGGGGAGCTGTTTTTT. It yields the protein CASSQTSGRARTGELFF.

V and J are TRBV5-5 and TRBJ1-5; D not certain. Trimming removed 0 bases at V and 3 bases at J, with 7 bases between. This CDR3 has 14 residues. Germline lookup yields CDR1 SGHKS and CDR2 YYEKEE (reference sequence). CDR3 sequence: CASSLEQHNQPQHF. CDR3 DNA: TGTGCCAGCAGCTTGGAACAGCACAATCAGCCCCAGCATTTT. The complete variable domain, with remaining parts taken from reference TRBV5-5 and TRBJ1-5, reads DAGVTQSPTHLIKTRGQQVTLRCSPISGHKSVSWYQQVLGQGPQFIFQYYEKEERGRGNFPDRFSARQFPNYSSELNVNALLLGDSALYLCASSLEQHNQPQHFGDGTRLSIL.

This clone was picked up one time. The CDR3 DNA sequence: TGTGCCAGCAGCCCCCAGATAGAGACCCAGTACTTC. Residues: CASSPQIETQYF. This chain uses TRBV2 with TRBJ2-5; no firm D call. V was shortened by 6 bases and J by 4 bases, with 9 bases between the two germline ends. There are 12 residues in the CDR3. Per the germline V gene, CDR1 is SNHLY and CDR2 is FYNNEI.

The V call is TRBV24-1, the J call TRBJ2-1, with a possible D match to TRBD2 (5 bases). The CDR3 is made up of 18 amino acids. Looked up from germline, CDR1 is KGHDR and CDR2 is SFDVKD. The V gene lost 4 bases and the J gene lost 3 bases, with 21 bases spanning the gap. The CDR3 coding sequence is TGTGCCACCAGTGACCCGGGTAGTAGGCCGGACTTCTACAATGAGCAGTTCTTC. Its protein is CATSDPGSRPDFYNEQFF.

The chain has TRBV6-5 and TRBJ1-1; 7 bases fit TRBD1. Germline CDR1 is MNHEY and CDR2 is SVGAGI. V shed 5 bases and J 8 bases; nucleotides not matched to a gene: 11. The CDR3 is 14 residues long. CDR3 sequence reads: CASSPPTGWGEAFF. In DNA, the CDR3 is TGTGCCAGCAGTCCCCCGACAGGGTGGGGGGAAGCTTTCTTT.

V usage is TRBV27 and J usage is TRBJ1-6; D is unclear. Germline lookup yields CDR1 MNHEY and CDR2 SMNVEV (reference sequence). The germline V and J ends were trimmed by 0 bases and 5 bases, with 8 bases remaining between them. CDR3 length: 15 residues. This chain's CDR3 is CASSLSRVDNSPLHF. The CDR3 DNA reads TGTGCCAGCAGTTTATCGCGGGTGGATAATTCACCCCTCCACTTT.

V usage is TRBV5-1 and J usage is TRBJ1-2, with D unclear. Between the trimmed V and J ends, which lost 4 bases and 1 base, there was a span of 8 bases. Germline CDR1 is SGHRS and CDR2 is YFSETQ. The CDR3 has 13 residues. In DNA, the CDR3 is TGCGCCAGCAGCAACACAGTTAACTATGGCTACACCTTC. Translated: CASSNTVNYGYTF.

The chain's CDR3 is CASRAGNTIYF. Here the CDR3 DNA reads TGTGCCAGCAGGGCCGGAAACACCATATATTTT. The genes are TRBV6-5 and TRBJ1-3; the D is unclear. Germline V lookup: CDR1 MNHEY, CDR2 SVGAGI. V was trimmed by 6 bases and J by 4 bases, leaving 4 bases between them. The CDR3 extends over 11 amino acids.

The chain uses TRBV10-2 and TRBJ2-1; D possibly corresponds to TRBD1 (6 bases). V lost 5 bases, J lost 8 bases, and 16 bases lay in between. CDR3 length equals 14 residues. The V gene's germline CDR1 is WSHSY and CDR2 SAAADI. The chain's CDR3 is CASSQITGIHEQFF. The CDR3 DNA is TGCGCCAGCAGTCAAATCACAGGGATTCATGAGCAGTTCTTC.

The chain is built from TRBV3-1 (or the pseudogene TRBV3-2) and TRBJ1-6, with 9 bases aligning to TRBD1. The CDR3 length is 15 residues. Per the germline V gene, CDR1 is LGHDT and CDR2 is YNNKEL (reference sequence). The ends lost 5 bases at V and 7 bases at J; junction bases unmatched: 6. As DNA, the CDR3 is TGTGCCAGCAGCTCCCGGACAGGGGTCAATTCACCCCTCCACTTT. Translating gives CASSSRTGVNSPLHF.

The genes are TRBV10-2 and TRBJ1-1, with TRBD1 as a possible D gene (6 bases). V lost 5 bases, J lost 1 base, and 8 bases lay in between. There are 13 residues in the CDR3. Germline-derived CDR1 and CDR2 are WSHSY and SAAADI. CDR3 DNA: TGCGCCAGCAGTATACAGGGGAACACTGAAGCTTTCTTT. This translates into CASSIQGNTEAFF.

The chain recombines TRBV21-1 with TRBJ2-1; the table's D call TRBD2 went unverified against the DNA. TRBV21-1 is classified as a pseudogene. CDR3 length equals 17 residues. CDR3 sequence: CAMPVGLAGRKLYEQFF. The CDR3 coding sequence is TGTGCCATGCCGGTGGGACTAGCGGGGCGCAAGCTTTATGAGCAGTTCTTC.

This chain uses TRBV6-2 or TRBV6-3 with TRBJ1-1; D is undetermined. The CDR3 spans 14 residues. CDR1 and CDR2 (germline): MNHEY, SVGEGT. Trimming took off 5 bases at V and 8 bases at J, with 18 bases between the two ends. This chain's CDR3 is CASSRVGNGREAFF. CDR3 sequence (DNA): TGTGCCAGCAGTCGGGTTGGGAACGGGAGGGAAGCTTTCTTT.